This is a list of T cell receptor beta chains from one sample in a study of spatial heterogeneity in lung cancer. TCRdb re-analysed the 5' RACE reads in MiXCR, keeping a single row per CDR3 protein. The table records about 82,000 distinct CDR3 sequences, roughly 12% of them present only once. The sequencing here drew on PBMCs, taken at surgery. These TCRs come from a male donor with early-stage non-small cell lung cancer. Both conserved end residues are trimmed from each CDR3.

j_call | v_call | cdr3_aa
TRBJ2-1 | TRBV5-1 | ASSLYNEQF
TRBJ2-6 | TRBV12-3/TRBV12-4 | ASESSGANVLT
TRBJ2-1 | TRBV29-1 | SVEELERNNEQF
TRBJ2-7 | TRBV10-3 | AIRGSSYEQY
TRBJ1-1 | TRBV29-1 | SVGNDGGADTEAF
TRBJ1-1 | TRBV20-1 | SASHENTEAF
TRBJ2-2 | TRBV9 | ASNPEPGELL
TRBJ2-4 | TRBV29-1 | SVEPLAKNIQY
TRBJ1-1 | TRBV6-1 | ASSFRLNTEAF
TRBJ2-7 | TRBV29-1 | SAQGRAEQY
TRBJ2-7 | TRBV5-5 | ASSVDTAREQY
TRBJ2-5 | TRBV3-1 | ASSQDHSLGTQY
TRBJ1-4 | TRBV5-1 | ASSWDLNEKLF
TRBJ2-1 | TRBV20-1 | SATGLAGGPDEQF
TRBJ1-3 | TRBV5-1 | ASSLSGTARSGNTIY
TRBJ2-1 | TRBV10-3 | AISGTSGSMDEQF
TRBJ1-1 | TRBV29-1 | SVDMGAAEAF
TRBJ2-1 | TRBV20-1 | SANNRGRNEQF
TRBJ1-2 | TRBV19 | ASSPQAGYGYT
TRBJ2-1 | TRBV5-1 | ASSSLAGAHNEQF
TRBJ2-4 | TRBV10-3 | AISEGGDGAKNIQY
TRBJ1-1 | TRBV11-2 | ASSSPLGGSTEAF
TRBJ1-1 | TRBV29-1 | SVVLDVNTEAF
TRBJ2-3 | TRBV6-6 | ASSSQLAANTDTQY
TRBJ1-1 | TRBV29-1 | SVARGGNTEAF
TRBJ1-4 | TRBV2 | ASSDRGNEKLF
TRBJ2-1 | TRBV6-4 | ASSETSGSNEQF
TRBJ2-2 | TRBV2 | ASSEARRANTGELF